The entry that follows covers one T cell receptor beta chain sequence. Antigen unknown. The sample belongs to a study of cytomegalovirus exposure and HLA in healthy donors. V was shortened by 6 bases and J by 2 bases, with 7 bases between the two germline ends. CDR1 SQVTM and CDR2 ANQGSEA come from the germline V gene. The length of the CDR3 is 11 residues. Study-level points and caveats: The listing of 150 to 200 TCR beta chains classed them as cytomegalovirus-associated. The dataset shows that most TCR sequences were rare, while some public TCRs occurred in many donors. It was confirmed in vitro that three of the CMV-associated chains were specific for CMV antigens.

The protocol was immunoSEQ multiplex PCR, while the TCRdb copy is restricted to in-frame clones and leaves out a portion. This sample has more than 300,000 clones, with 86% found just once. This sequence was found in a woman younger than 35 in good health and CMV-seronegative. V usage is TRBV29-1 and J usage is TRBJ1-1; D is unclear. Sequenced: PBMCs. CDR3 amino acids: CSVTVNTEAFF. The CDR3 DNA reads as TGCAGCGTCACTGTAAACACTGAAGCTTTCTTT.